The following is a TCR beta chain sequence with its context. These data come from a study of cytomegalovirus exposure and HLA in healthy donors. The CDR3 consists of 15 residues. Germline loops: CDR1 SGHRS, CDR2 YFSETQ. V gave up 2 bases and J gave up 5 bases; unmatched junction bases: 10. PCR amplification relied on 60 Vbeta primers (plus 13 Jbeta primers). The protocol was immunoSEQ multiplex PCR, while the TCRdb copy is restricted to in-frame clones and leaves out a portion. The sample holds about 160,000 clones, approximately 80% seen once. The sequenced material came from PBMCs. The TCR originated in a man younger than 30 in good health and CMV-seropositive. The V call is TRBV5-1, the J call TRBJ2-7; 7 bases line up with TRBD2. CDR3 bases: TGCGCCAGCAGCTTTAGAAGCGGGATTCACGACGAGCAGTACTTC. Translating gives CASSFRSGIHDEQYF.